The 9 T cell receptor beta chains below were found in one sample sequenced in a study of shared clonotypes between healthy human individuals. Here immunoSEQ multiplex PCR was the method, and the copy in TCRdb shows in-frame clones only, minus some. The sample carries about 2 million clones, about 95% recorded once. The naive CD8 subset, CD45RO-negative cells positively selected for CCR7, excluded terminally differentiated effector memory CD45RA+ cells. Material: naive CD8+ T cells sorted from blood. These receptors were obtained from a man aged 18 to 29 in good health.

Note on this clone: This CDR3 is also generated by other DNA sequences in the sample. The chain has TRBV13 and TRBJ2-7; a weak D match, TRBD2 (6 bases). This CDR3 is built from 13 residues. The ends were cut back, 4 bases at V and 2 bases at J, with 9 bases in the middle. The germline V gene encodes CDR1 PRHDT and CDR2 FYEKMQ (reference sequence). The CDR3 reads CASSSGRAYEQYF. The CDR3 region has the DNA TGTGCCAGCAGCTCCGGGAGAGCCTACGAGCAGTACTTC.

About this clone: Other DNA sequences from this sample encode an identical CDR3 as well. V is TRBV4-3 and J is TRBJ2-7; D is ambiguous. Germline-derived CDR1 and CDR2 are LGHNA and YSLEER. Between the trimmed V and J ends, which lost 1 base and 3 bases, there was a span of 7 bases. CDR3 length equals 13 residues. The CDR3 region is CASSQAQGYEQYF. The CDR3 coding sequence is TGCGCCAGCAGCCAAGCCCAAGGCTACGAGCAGTACTTC.

Concerning this clone: The sample has other DNA sequences that encode this CDR3 too. The chain combines TRBV6-5 with TRBJ1-2; 8 positions match TRBD1. The CDR3 length is 13 residues. The V gene's germline CDR1 is MNHEY and CDR2 SVGAGI. V dropped 6 bases and J dropped 5; count of bases not matched to a gene: 5. CDR3 nucleotide sequence: TGTGCCAGCAGCCCCGGGACAGGTTATGGCTACACCTTC. Amino acid sequence: CASSPGTGYGYTF.

The genes are TRBV28 and TRBJ2-7; TRBD1 matches 7 bases. The germline CDR1 and CDR2 sequences are MDHEN and SYDVKM. The J segment lost 4 bases and the V segment lost 4 bases, leaving 13 bases of the junction unmatched. CDR3 length equals 16 residues. The CDR3, as DNA: TGTGCCAGCAGTTCCCACAGGGGCCCGATACCTTACGAGCAGTACTTC. Amino acid sequence: CASSSHRGPIPYEQYF.

This chain connects TRBV25-1 to TRBJ2-7, with D possibly called TRBD1 or TRBD2 (5 bases each). Germline V gene lookup returns CDR1 MGHDK and CDR2 SYGVNS. CDR3 length: 15 residues. Between the trimmed V and J ends, which lost 1 base and 1 base, there was a span of 11 bases. The CDR3 region is CASSEWGRGSYEQYF. CDR3 coding DNA: TGTGCCAGCAGTGAATGGGGACGAGGGTCCTACGAGCAGTACTTC.

The table lists this clone with a few counts. This chain links TRBV5-4 with TRBJ2-3, with unresolved D. In germline, CDR1 is SGHNT, CDR2 YYREEE (reference sequence). The CDR3 covers 12 residues. Trimming stripped 1 base from V and 4 bases from J, with 4 bases between. DNA of the CDR3: TGTGCCAGCAGCTTGACCCCAGATACGCAGTATTTT. Translation: CASSLTPDTQYF.

The rearrangement uses TRBV23-1 and TRBJ2-1; 15 positions agree with TRBD2. TRBV23-1 is designated an ORF whose function remains uncertain. With 3 bases clipped from V and 2 bases from J, the junction kept 8 bases outside the gene matches. This CDR3 is built from 19 residues. The CDR3 loop reads CASSQWTSGRDSAYNEQFF. The CDR3, as DNA: TGCGCCAGCAGTCAGTGGACTAGCGGGAGGGATTCTGCCTACAATGAGCAGTTCTTC.

V usage is TRBV27 and J usage is TRBJ1-5; no clear D. Germline V CDR1 and CDR2: MNHEY, SMNVEV (reference sequence). V lost 3 bases, J lost 6 bases, and 9 bases lay in between. The CDR3 totals 13 residues. The CDR3 sequence: CASSLTGVQPQHF. The DNA of the CDR3 is TGTGCCAGCAGTTTGACCGGGGTTCAGCCCCAGCATTTT.

The V call is TRBV6-1, the J call TRBJ2-7; D possibly matches TRBD1 or TRBD2 (5 bases each). Germline CDR1 MNHNS, CDR2 SASEGT. This CDR3 is 16 amino acids long. V lost 3 bases, J lost 4 bases, and 19 bases lay in between. DNA for the CDR3: TGTGCCAGCAGTGAGAGGTCAGGGACGTTAGTATACGAGCAGTACTTC. Its protein is CASSERSGTLVYEQYF.